This T cell receptor beta chain was identified during a study of blood T cells in healthy people across ages. Alongside a J-beta primer mix, a sample-barcoded 5' primer served in a second PCR lasting about 7 to 12 cycles. TCRdb reprocessed the 5' RACE reads via MiXCR and lists one record per CDR3 protein. The sample holds some 790,000 distinct CDR3 sequences; 29% are singletons and the top ten take roughly a sixth. In germline, CDR1 is MNHEY, CDR2 SVGEGT. The CDR3 totals 12 residues. Trimming removed 8 bases from V and 4 bases from J, with 10 bases in between. This clonotype was seen at least ten times.

The sample comprised blood. V and J are TRBV6-2 or TRBV6-3 and TRBJ2-3; D remains unclear. This clonotype originated in a woman older than 75 in good health. This CDR3 is CASGLGPDTQYF. CDR3 nucleotides: TGTGCCAGCGGATTGGGCCCAGATACGCAGTATTTT.